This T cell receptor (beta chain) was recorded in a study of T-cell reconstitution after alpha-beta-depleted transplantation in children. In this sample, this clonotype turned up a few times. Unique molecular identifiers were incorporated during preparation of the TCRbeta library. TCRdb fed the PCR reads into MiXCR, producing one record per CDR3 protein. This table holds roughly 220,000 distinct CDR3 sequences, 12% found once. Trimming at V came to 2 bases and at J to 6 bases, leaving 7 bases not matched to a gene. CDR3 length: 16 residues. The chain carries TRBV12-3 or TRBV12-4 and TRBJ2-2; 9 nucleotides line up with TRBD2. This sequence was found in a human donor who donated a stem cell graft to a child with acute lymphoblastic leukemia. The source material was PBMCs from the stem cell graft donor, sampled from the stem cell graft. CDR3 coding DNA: TGTGCCAGCAGTTTAAGCGGGGGGCCTCCCGCCGGGGAGCTGTTTTTT. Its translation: CASSLSGGPPAGELFF.